Shown below are 22 T cell receptor beta chains from a single sample sequenced in a study of T-cell memory formation after mild COVID-19. Each CDR3 protein gets one entry after TCRdb re-called the 5' RACE reads with MiXCR. The table records about 130,000 distinct CDR3 sequences, 25% of them present only once. Input material: PBMCs or a T cell subset sorted from them (not recorded which). The receptors were sampled from an adult woman who had mild COVID-19 (a few samples of this study predate the infection). Cell type and time point are not known.

The chain uses TRBV12-3 or TRBV12-4 and TRBJ1-1; unclear D gene. With 6 bases removed from V and 6 bases from J, the gap between germline ends came to 14 bases. The CDR3 extends over 13 amino acids. The CDR3 here is CASSALGGPEAFF. Written as DNA, the CDR3 is TGTGCCAGCAGCGCCCTGGGTGGTCCTGAAGCTTTCTTT.

This clonotype has more than one count but fewer than ten. V is TRBV7-8 and J is TRBJ1-2, with D perhaps matching TRBD1 (5 bases). CDR3 length: 17 amino acids. The germline gives CDR1 SGHVS, CDR2 FQNEAQ. V lost 1 base, J lost 5 bases, and 20 bases lay in between. CDR3 nucleotide sequence: TGTGCCAGCAGCTTAGTGGGGTTTCGTCAGGGCCCATATGGCTACACCTTC. Its translation: CASSLVGFRQGPYGYTF.

The rearrangement links TRBV20-1 to TRBJ2-7; tentative D call: TRBD2 (5 bases). The CDR3 length is 12 residues. Per germline, CDR1 DFQATT and CDR2 SNEGSKA (reference sequence). Deletions cut 6 bases from V and 0 bases from J, with 9 bases between. The CDR3 protein is CSARGLSYEQYF. For the CDR3, the DNA is TGCAGTGCCCGCGGACTCTCCTACGAGCAGTACTTC.

The rearrangement joins TRBV29-1 to TRBJ2-7; 7 bases align to TRBD1. The trim removed 5 bases at V and 6 bases at J, leaving 10 bases unmatched. The CDR3 length is 13 residues. CDR1 SQVTM and CDR2 ANQGSEA come from the germline V gene. The CDR3 nucleotides read TGCAGCGTTTACGAAGACAGGGTTGGCGAGCAGTACTTC. Protein product: CSVYEDRVGEQYF.

The J gene is TRBJ2-4, the V gene TRBV4-1; TRBD2 matches 8 bases. With V trimmed by 1 base and J by 0 bases, 5 bases remained unmatched. Germline assignment: CDR1 MGHRA and CDR2 YSYEKL. There are 17 residues in the CDR3. CDR3 DNA: TGCGCCAGCAGCCAAGTCACGGGAGGGATAGCCAAAAACATTCAGTACTTC. Amino acid sequence: CASSQVTGGIAKNIQYF.

The V call is TRBV19, the J call TRBJ2-7; 14 bases fit TRBD2. Germline CDR1 LNHDA, CDR2 SQIVND (reference sequence). The J segment lost 5 bases and the V segment lost 6 bases, leaving 3 bases of the junction unmatched. This CDR3 contains 14 residues. This CDR3 reads CASRGLAGANEQYF. The CDR3 DNA sequence: TGTGCCAGTAGGGGACTAGCGGGAGCGAACGAGCAGTACTTC.

This chain uses TRBV7-9 with TRBJ2-5, with no clear D. Trimming left V 6 bases short and J 4 bases short, with 18 bases between. Germline V gene sequence: CDR1 SEHNR, CDR2 FQNEAQ (reference sequence). The CDR3 is 15 amino acids. CDR3 nucleotides: TGTGCCAGCAGGACCTCCGTGGACCGGAGAGAGACCCAGTACTTC. Translating it yields CASRTSVDRRETQYF.

The chain carries TRBV27 and TRBJ1-3; perhaps TRBD1 as D (5 bases). In germline, CDR1 is MNHEY, CDR2 SMNVEV (reference sequence). V was shortened by 2 bases and J by 2 bases, with 7 bases between the two germline ends. The CDR3 has 14 amino acids. The CDR3 DNA reads as TGTGCCAGCAGTTTACGGGGGGCTGGAAACACCATATATTTT. Its translation: CASSLRGAGNTIYF.

This clonotype was detected a few times. The chain has TRBV7-9 and TRBJ2-7; 8 nucleotides match TRBD1. CDR1 SEHNR and CDR2 FQNEAQ come from the germline V gene (reference sequence). The CDR3 sequence is 14 residues long. V lost 5 bases to trimming and J lost 5 bases; unmatched junction nucleotides: 8. CDR3 residues: CASSPQDRVNEQYF. The CDR3, as DNA: TGTGCCAGCAGCCCGCAGGACAGGGTCAACGAGCAGTACTTC.

This clonotype was observed a few times. The chain employs TRBV9 and TRBJ1-1, with D tentatively TRBD1 (6 bases). CDR3 length: 15 amino acids. The V end lost 3 bases, the J end lost 0 bases, and 12 bases lay between the germline ends. In germline, CDR1 is SGDLS, CDR2 YYNGEE. The CDR3 sequence is CASSAAGTLNTEAFF. The CDR3 nucleotides are TGTGCCAGCAGCGCTGCCGGGACACTGAACACTGAAGCTTTCTTT.

The chain is built from TRBV7-7 and TRBJ1-1; perhaps TRBD1 as D (5 bases). V was pared by 0 bases and J by 1 base, with 9 bases between. The CDR3 totals 15 residues. Per the germline V gene, CDR1 is SSHAT and CDR2 is FNYEAQ (reference sequence). The CDR3 sequence is CASSLAWGQNTEAFF. In DNA form, the CDR3 reads TGTGCCAGCAGCTTAGCGTGGGGCCAGAACACTGAAGCTTTCTTT.

This clonotype was picked up a small number of times. V and J are TRBV27 and TRBJ1-5, with a weak D call TRBD1 (6 bases). The V gene's germline CDR1 is MNHEY and CDR2 SMNVEV (reference sequence). V dropped 1 base and J dropped 5 bases, with 12 bases sitting between them. This CDR3 is built from 15 residues. CDR3 loop: CASSLLGGGDQPQHF. CDR3 nucleotides: TGTGCCAGCAGTTTATTGGGGGGGGGCGATCAGCCCCAGCATTTT.

This clonotype was recorded a few times. The CDR3 reads CASSLRGQVYGYTF. The CDR3 DNA follows: TGTGCCAGCAGCTTGAGAGGACAGGTCTATGGCTACACCTTC. J is TRBJ1-2 and V is TRBV5-6; 7 nucleotides align to TRBD1. The CDR3 sequence is 14 residues long. The V gene's germline CDR1 is SGHDT and CDR2 YYEEEE. J was trimmed by 4 bases and V by 1 base; bases with no gene match: 4.

This clonotype showed up just a few times. V is TRBV7-6 and J is TRBJ2-4, with 8 bases lining up with TRBD1. Per the germline V gene, CDR1 is SGHVS and CDR2 is FNYEAQ. The length of the CDR3 is 13 residues. With 5 bases clipped from V and 6 bases from J, the junction kept 3 bases outside the gene matches. CDR3 loop: CASSADRGNIQYF. The CDR3 nucleotides read TGTGCCAGCAGCGCAGACAGGGGAAACATTCAGTACTTC.

This clonotype is deemed medium-sized. An end of the junction does not agree with germline; a read error may underlie this. CDR3 bases: TGTGCCAGCAGCCTTGGACTGGGCGTTTTTTTC. Residues: CASSLGLGVFF. This chain links TRBV7-8 with TRBJ2-1, with TRBD2 as a possible D gene (5 bases). The V gene's germline CDR1 is SGHVS and CDR2 FQNEAQ. This CDR3 is built from 11 residues.

This clonotype was picked up a small number of times. The chain couples TRBV11-2 to TRBJ2-3; 9 nucleotides match TRBD2. J gave up 3 bases and V 4 bases, and 11 bases lay outside the gene matches. The CDR3 is 17 residues long. The germline CDR1 and CDR2 sequences are SGHAT and FQNNGV. The chain's CDR3 is CASSYPAGGPDTDTQYF. The CDR3 DNA reads as TGTGCCAGCAGCTACCCCGCGGGGGGGCCCGATACAGATACGCAGTATTTT.

This clonotype was recorded a few times. CDR3 sequence: CASYRGQYF. The CDR3 DNA follows: TGTGCCAGCTACAGGGGCCAGTACTTC. The chain carries TRBV7-6 and TRBJ2-7; TRBD1 matches 7 bases. The CDR3 is made up of 9 amino acids. The junction had 2 bases not matched to a gene; V was cut back by 8 bases and J by 10 bases. Germline V gene data show CDR1 as SGHVS and CDR2 as FNYEAQ.

There are a few counts of this clonotype. This sequence joins TRBV7-3 and TRBJ1-1; D perhaps matches TRBD1 (6 bases). V was shortened by 5 bases and J by 5 bases, with 21 bases between the two germline ends. The CDR3 totals 16 residues. Germline assignment: CDR1 SGHTA and CDR2 FQGTGA. The CDR3 coding sequence is TGTGCCAGCAGCCAAGAATTACAGGGTATTGTGACTGAAGCTTTCTTT. Translating gives CASSQELQGIVTEAFF.

CDR3 coding DNA: TGTGCCAGCAGCTTAGCGGCAGGGCCAGATACGCAGTATTTT. Protein sequence: CASSLAAGPDTQYF. The gene calls are TRBV11-2 and TRBJ2-3; a weak D match, TRBD1 (5 bases). The CDR3 spans 14 residues. The V and J ends lost 1 base and 4 bases respectively, with 9 bases between them. Germline V lookup: CDR1 SGHAT, CDR2 FQNNGV.

V gene TRBV20-1 combines with J gene TRBJ1-1; D possibly corresponds to TRBD1 (6 bases). Per the germline V gene, CDR1 is DFQATT and CDR2 is SNEGSKA (reference sequence). This CDR3 region has 13 residues. Trimming took off 6 bases at V and 0 bases at J, with 11 bases between the two ends. The CDR3 DNA sequence: TGCAGTGCCAGACAGGTAATGAACACTGAAGCTTTCTTT. Amino acid sequence: CSARQVMNTEAFF.

The rearrangement uses TRBV7-9 and TRBJ2-1; no clear D. In germline, CDR1 is SEHNR, CDR2 FQNEAQ (reference sequence). Trimming shortened V by 3 bases and J by 9 bases, and 9 bases separated the two germline ends. The CDR3 loop spans 12 amino acids. As DNA, the CDR3 is TGTGCCAGCAGCTTTGGGGTCCCTGAGCAGTTCTTC. Protein sequence: CASSFGVPEQFF.

The CDR3 DNA follows: TGTGCCAGCACGGTGGAATTCGGGTACACCGGGGAGCTGTTTTTT. Protein product: CASTVEFGYTGELFF. The chain carries TRBV4-2 and TRBJ2-2; D remains ambiguous. Trimming removed 7 bases from V and 3 bases from J, with 15 bases in between. The CDR3 has 15 amino acids. Germline V gene data show CDR1 as LGHNA and CDR2 as YNFKEQ.